Sequencing of this T cell receptor beta chain was carried out in a study of T cells after posttransplantation cyclophosphamide. The study's findings and limits: Later blood repertoires were often dominated by clones from the donor CD8+ memory compartment. Tissue-infiltrating T cells from skin or gut overlapped little with blood T cells.

The J segment lost 5 bases and the V segment lost 0 bases, leaving 4 bases of the junction unmatched. The germline V gene encodes CDR1 SGHRS and CDR2 YFSETQ. CDR3 length: 16 residues. This related bone marrow graft donor gave peripheral blood on the day of marrow donation. Only in-frame clones appear in the TCRdb table, and some are missing; sequencing was by immunoSEQ multiplex PCR. The data show about 66,000 clones, about 93% seen once. As to this clone: Its antigen is still unknown.

The receptor was derived from a woman between 25 and 40 years old in good health and a related stem cell transplant donor. Sequencing input: PBMCs. This sequence joins TRBV5-1 and TRBJ2-5; TRBD2 matches 13 bases. The CDR3 bases are TGCGCCAGCAGCTTGGGACTAGCGGGGGGTGGTGAGACCCAGTACTTC. This encodes CASSLGLAGGGETQYF.